This T cell receptor (beta chain) stems from a study of beta chain features in type 1 diabetes. Sorting of CD4+ naive, central memory, regulatory and stem cell-like memory cells was performed via CD45RO/CCR7/CD25/CD127/CD95/CD27. The authors reverse transcribed all of the isolated RNA, so sequencing captured expressed TCRB transcripts. Produced via immunoSEQ multiplex PCR; TCRdb's table is partial and in-frame only. This sample has roughly 120,000 clones; almost 40% occur once, and the top ten carry roughly 0.064%. Material: stem cell memory CD4+ T cells from blood. The sequence was obtained from a woman in her late teens or twenties in good health.

The CDR3 spells CASSLTSPGVNTEAFF. The CDR3 coding sequence is TGTGCCAGCAGTTTAACGTCCCCAGGTGTGAACACTGAAGCTTTCTTT. V gene TRBV28 combines with J gene TRBJ1-1; D is uncertain. The CDR3 contains 16 residues. Germline assignment: CDR1 MDHEN and CDR2 SYDVKM. Trimming pared 2 bases from V and 0 bases from J, leaving 13 bases between. Looking up the rest from reference TRBV28 and TRBJ1-1 gives the full variable domain: DVKVTQSSRYLVKRTGEKVFLECVQDMDHENMFWYRQDPGLGLRLIYFSYDVKMKEKGDIPEGYSVSREKKERFSLILESASTNQTSMYLCASSLTSPGVNTEAFFGQGTRLTVV.